Listed here are 13 T cell receptor beta chains from one sample, sequenced in a study of blood T cell repertoires in COVID-19. The assay was immunoSEQ multiplex PCR, and TCRdb's table has in-frame clones only and misses some. The sample includes under 140,000 clones, roughly 87% of them seen just once. Sequencing input: peripheral blood. The receptors come from a human donor in a cohort sampled during active COVID-19.

The V and J genes are TRBV10-3 and TRBJ2-1, with TRBD2 identical over 7 bases. The CDR3 contains 15 residues. The V gene end was trimmed by 10 bases and the J gene end by 0 bases; junction bases not matched to a gene: 9. Germline CDR1 reads ENHRY; CDR2 reads SYGVKD. CDR3: CATQASGSSYNEQFF. CDR3 nucleotides: TGTGCCACCCAAGCTAGCGGAAGCTCCTACAATGAGCAGTTCTTC.

The V gene is TRBV6-2 or TRBV6-3, the J gene TRBJ2-3; no firm D call. The length of the CDR3 is 14 residues. V was trimmed by 2 bases and J by 5 bases, leaving 11 bases between them. Germline V lookup: CDR1 MNHEY, CDR2 SVGEGT. The CDR3 coding sequence is TGTGCCAGCAGTTACCCGACACTCGGAGATACGCAGTATTTT. This codes for CASSYPTLGDTQYF.

The chain recombines TRBV19 with TRBJ2-2, with 11 nucleotides matching TRBD2. Trimming removed 7 bases from V and 6 bases from J; junction bases left unmatched: 10. CDR3 length equals 16 residues. Germline values: CDR1 LNHDA, CDR2 SQIVND (reference sequence). The CDR3 nucleotides are TGTGCCAGTACTGGACTAGCGGGCCGGTGGGCCGGGGAGCTGTTTTTT. It codes for CASTGLAGRWAGELFF. Based on the CDR3 plus reference TRBV19 and TRBJ2-2, the full variable domain is DGGITQSPKYLFRKEGQNVTLSCEQNLNHDAMYWYRQDPGQGLRLIYYSQIVNDFQKGDIAEGYSVSREKKESFPLTVTSAQKNPTAFYLCASTGLAGRWAGELFFGEGSRLTVL.

The rearrangement uses TRBV7-9 and TRBJ1-6; D perhaps matches TRBD1 (5 bases). This CDR3 comprises 13 residues. CDR1 SEHNR and CDR2 FQNEAQ come from the germline V gene (reference sequence). Trimming cost V 11 bases and J 5 bases, with 13 bases left between them. Written as DNA, the CDR3 is TGTGCCGGAAGGACAAGGGATAATTCACCCCTCCACTTT. Its protein is CAGRTRDNSPLHF.

The CDR3 DNA reads as TGTGCCAGCAGTTGGGGACAGACCTACGAGCAGTACTTC. It codes for CASSWGQTYEQYF. The V and J genes are TRBV6-5 and TRBJ2-7, with 7 bases fitting TRBD1. In germline, CDR1 is MNHEY, CDR2 SVGAGI. The CDR3 has 13 amino acids. V was pared by 4 bases and J by 2 bases, with 2 bases of the junction left unmatched.

The chain uses TRBV5-4 and TRBJ2-7; D perhaps matches TRBD1 (6 bases). This CDR3 is built from 15 residues. V was trimmed by 4 bases and J by 5 bases, leaving 19 bases between them. Germline CDR1 is SGHNT and CDR2 is YYREEE (reference sequence). The CDR3 loop is CASSPTQGDRNEQYF. Here the CDR3 DNA reads TGTGCCAGCAGCCCTACCCAGGGTGACAGGAACGAGCAGTACTTC.

The count of this clone is one. V is TRBV24-1 and J is TRBJ2-3; tentatively, D is TRBD2 (5 bases). V was pared by 5 bases and J by 0 bases, with 8 bases between. The CDR3 covers 14 residues. The germline V gene has CDR1 KGHDR and CDR2 SFDVKD. The CDR3 bases are TGTGCCACCAGTGTCACGGGGAGCACAGATACGCAGTATTTT. Translation: CATSVTGSTDTQYF.

The V call is TRBV5-1, the J call TRBJ2-7; 7 bases agree with TRBD2. The germline CDR1 and CDR2 sequences are SGHRS and YFSETQ. V was clipped by 4 bases and J by 1 base; unmatched bases: 8. The CDR3 has 15 residues. The CDR3 DNA reads TGCGCCAGCAGCCAGGTCGGGGGGATGTCCTACGAGCAGTACTTC. Its translation: CASSQVGGMSYEQYF.

Written as DNA, the CDR3 is TGTGCCAGTAGTGACTCGCCTTTAGCGGGCGACACCGGGGAGCTGTTTTTT. Protein sequence: CASSDSPLAGDTGELFF. This chain connects TRBV19 to TRBJ2-2, with 7 bases lining up with TRBD2. V lost 5 bases and J lost 3; bases outside the gene matches: 12. Germline loops: CDR1 LNHDA, CDR2 SQIVND (reference sequence). The length of the CDR3 is 17 residues.

V is TRBV5-1 and J is TRBJ2-3; possibly TRBD2 for D (5 bases). This CDR3 has 16 amino acids. Trimming took 0 bases from V and 2 from J, leaving 13 bases between them. Germline loops: CDR1 SGHRS, CDR2 YFSETQ. CDR3 residues: CASSLVARTDTDTQYF. The DNA of the CDR3 is TGCGCCAGCAGCTTGGTTGCTAGGACTGACACAGATACGCAGTATTTT.

This clone showed up just a few times. The rearrangement uses TRBV6-5 and TRBJ2-3, with unresolved D. The CDR3 has 14 residues. Germline loops: CDR1 MNHEY, CDR2 SVGAGI. Trimming took off 0 bases at V and 5 bases at J, with 9 bases between the two ends. The CDR3 sequence is CASSYSKHLDTQYF. In DNA form, the CDR3 reads TGTGCCAGCAGTTACTCGAAGCATTTAGATACGCAGTATTTT.

V and J are TRBV2 and TRBJ2-3; TRBD2 agrees at 9 bases. Germline-derived CDR1 and CDR2 are SNHLY and FYNNEI. The CDR3 totals 16 residues. The J segment lost 3 bases and the V segment lost 5 bases, leaving 9 bases of the junction unmatched. The CDR3 reads CASSKTSGARTDTQYF. The CDR3 DNA follows: TGTGCCAGCAGTAAGACTAGCGGAGCAAGAACAGATACGCAGTATTTT.

The gene calls are TRBV7-3 and TRBJ2-5; 14 positions agree with TRBD2. Germline CDR1 and CDR2: SGHTA and FQGTGA. The CDR3 spans 15 residues. Trimming at V came to 2 bases and at J to 6 bases, leaving 2 bases not matched to a gene. CDR3 region: CASSLGLAGGQTQYF. The CDR3 region has the DNA TGTGCCAGCAGCTTAGGACTAGCGGGGGGTCAGACCCAGTACTTC.